Sequencing of this T cell receptor beta chain was carried out in a study of T-cell memory formation after mild COVID-19. Findings and limits, study-wide: Of the contracting clones, CD4+ ones lay mainly in CM and EM, and CD8+ ones in EMRA.

TCRdb reanalysed the 5' RACE reads using MiXCR and keeps one entry per CDR3 protein. The top ten hold around 8.1% of the sample, which has over 500,000 distinct CDR3 sequences, roughly 17% seen once. This clonotype was seen repeatedly, ten times or more. What it recognizes is unknown. This sequence was found in an adult woman who had mild COVID-19 (a few samples of this study predate the infection). Cell type and time point are not known. Sequenced material: PBMCs or a T cell subset sorted from them (not recorded which).

The CDR3 coding sequence is TGTGCCAGCAGCTTAGCGCGTAAGGCGGGTTCCTACAATGAGCAGTTCTTC. Protein: CASSLARKAGSYNEQFF. The chain links TRBV7-8 to TRBJ2-1; D may be TRBD2 (5 bases). Between the trimmed V and J ends, which lost 0 bases and 1 base, there was a span of 13 bases. This CDR3 has 17 amino acids. Germline V CDR1 and CDR2: SGHVS, FQNEAQ. Full variable domain (rest looked up from reference TRBV7-8 and TRBJ2-1): GAGVSQSPRYKVAKRGQDVALRCDPISGHVSLFWYQQALGQGPEFLTYFQNEAQLDKSGLPSDRFFAERPEGSVSTLKIQRTQQEDSAVYLCASSLARKAGSYNEQFFGPGTRLTVL.